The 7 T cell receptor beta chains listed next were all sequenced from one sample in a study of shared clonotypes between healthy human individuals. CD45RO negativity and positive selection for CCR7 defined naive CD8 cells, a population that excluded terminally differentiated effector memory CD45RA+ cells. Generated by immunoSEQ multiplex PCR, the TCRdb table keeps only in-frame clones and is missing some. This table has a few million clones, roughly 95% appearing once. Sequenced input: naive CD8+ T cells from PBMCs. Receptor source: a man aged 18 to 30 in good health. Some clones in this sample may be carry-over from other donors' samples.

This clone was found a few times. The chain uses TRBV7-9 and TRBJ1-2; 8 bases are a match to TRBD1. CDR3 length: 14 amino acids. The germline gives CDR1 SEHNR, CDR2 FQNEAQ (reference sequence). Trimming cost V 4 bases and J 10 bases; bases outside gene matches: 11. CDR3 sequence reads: CASSSPDRVLDYTF. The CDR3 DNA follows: TGTGCCAGCAGCTCCCCGGACAGGGTTCTGGACTACACCTTC.

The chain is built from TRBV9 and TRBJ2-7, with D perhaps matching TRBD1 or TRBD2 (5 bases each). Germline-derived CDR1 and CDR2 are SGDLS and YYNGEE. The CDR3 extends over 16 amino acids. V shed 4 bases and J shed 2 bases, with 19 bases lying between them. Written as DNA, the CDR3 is TGTGCCAGCAGCTCGTCCTTCGACGGGGCCCCCTACGAGCAGTACTTC. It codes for CASSSSFDGAPYEQYF.

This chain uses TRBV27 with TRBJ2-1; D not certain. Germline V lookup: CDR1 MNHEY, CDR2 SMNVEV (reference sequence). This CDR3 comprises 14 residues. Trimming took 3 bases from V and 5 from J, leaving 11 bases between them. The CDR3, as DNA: TGTGCCAGCAGTTTTTCCGCGGTTGACAATGAGCAGTTCTTC. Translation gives CASSFSAVDNEQFF.

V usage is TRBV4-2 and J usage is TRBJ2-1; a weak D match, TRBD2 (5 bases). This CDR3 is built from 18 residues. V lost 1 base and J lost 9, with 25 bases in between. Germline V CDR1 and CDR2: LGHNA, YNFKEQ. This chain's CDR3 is CASSQVPPTSLAGGEQFF. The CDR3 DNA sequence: TGTGCCAGCAGCCAAGTCCCTCCAACTAGTTTGGCGGGCGGTGAGCAGTTCTTC.

This CDR3 is CASSFSGTSGEQFF. CDR3 coding DNA: TGTGCCAGCAGTTTCTCCGGGACTAGCGGGGAGCAGTTCTTC. V usage is TRBV27 and J usage is TRBJ2-1; 12 nucleotides match TRBD2. Germline V gene data show CDR1 as MNHEY and CDR2 as SMNVEV (reference sequence). This CDR3 comprises 14 residues. The V gene end was trimmed by 3 bases and the J gene end by 10 bases; junction bases not matched to a gene: 4.

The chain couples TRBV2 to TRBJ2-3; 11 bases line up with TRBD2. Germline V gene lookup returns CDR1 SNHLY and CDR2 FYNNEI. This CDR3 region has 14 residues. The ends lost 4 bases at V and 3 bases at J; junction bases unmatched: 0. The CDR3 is CASSVAGGTDTQYF. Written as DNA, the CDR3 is TGTGCCAGCAGTGTAGCGGGAGGGACAGATACGCAGTATTTT.

The CDR3 reads CSVEGGPFDTGELFF. The CDR3 nucleotides are TGCAGCGTTGAAGGGGGACCGTTCGACACCGGGGAGCTGTTTTTT. This chain connects TRBV29-1 to TRBJ2-2; the D gene could be TRBD1 or TRBD2 (5 bases each). This CDR3 spans 15 amino acids. V was pared by 1 base and J by 3 bases, with 12 bases between. Per germline, CDR1 SQVTM and CDR2 ANQGSEA.